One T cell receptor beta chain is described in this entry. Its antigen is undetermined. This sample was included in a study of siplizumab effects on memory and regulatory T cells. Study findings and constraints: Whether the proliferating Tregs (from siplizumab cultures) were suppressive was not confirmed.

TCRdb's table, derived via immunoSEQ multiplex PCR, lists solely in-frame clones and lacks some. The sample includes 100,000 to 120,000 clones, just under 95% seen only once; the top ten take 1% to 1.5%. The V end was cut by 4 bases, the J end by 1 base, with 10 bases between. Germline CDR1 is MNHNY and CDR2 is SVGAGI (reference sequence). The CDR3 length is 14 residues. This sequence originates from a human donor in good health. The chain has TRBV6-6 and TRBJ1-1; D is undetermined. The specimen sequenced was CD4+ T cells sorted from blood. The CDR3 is CASSFSLANTEAFF. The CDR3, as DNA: TGTGCCAGCAGTTTTTCATTGGCGAACACTGAAGCTTTCTTT.